The 31 T cell receptor beta chains reported below all come from one sample, sequenced in a study of CD8+ T cells in alopecia areata (dated by TCRdb to 2016 to 2019). Library prep was done by the immunoSEQ multiplex PCR assay. For TCR sequencing, RNA was extracted from every sample and reverse transcribed into cDNA to serve as template. The table was pulled from immuneACCESS by TCRdb, which kept in-frame rearrangements only. Such tables lose some clones; where checked, under half of the loss comes from unresolved V genes, and the rest has no known cause. In all, the sample holds about 100,000 clones, and roughly 40% of those were seen once. The biggest ten clones account for roughly a sixth of the sample. According to the study, the label for this sample's time point signals: 24 weeks on oral tofacitinib. This specimen's treatment or condition label, per the study, means: oral pan-JAK inhibitor, 5-10 mg twice daily.

Source: CD8+ T cells sorted from blood, taken at week 24, from a patient treated with tofacitinib. Receptors were obtained from a human donor with alopecia areata.

The J gene is TRBJ2-3, the V gene TRBV28, with 9 bases that match TRBD2. Trimming at V came to 10 bases and at J to 1 base, leaving 6 bases not matched to a gene. Germline loops: CDR1 MDHEN, CDR2 SYDVKM. The length of the CDR3 is 14 residues. The DNA for the CDR3 is TGTGCCACCGGTAGCGGGAGTGGCACAGATACGCAGTATTTT. Protein sequence: CATGSGSGTDTQYF.

In its sample, this clone was seen once. The chain couples TRBV2 to TRBJ2-7, with D maybe TRBD2 (6 bases). This CDR3 comprises 14 residues. Germline V CDR1 and CDR2: SNHLY, FYNNEI. Trimming removed 4 bases from V and 0 bases from J, with 10 bases in between. The CDR3 coding sequence is TGTGCCAGCAGTGCCGGGGGAAGCTCCTACGAGCAGTACTTC. Translated, it gives CASSAGGSSYEQYF.

The chain is built from TRBV13 and TRBJ1-4, with D hard to call. CDR1 and CDR2 (germline): PRHDT, FYEKMQ (reference sequence). This CDR3 region has 14 residues. V lost 3 bases and J 2 bases, leaving 7 bases between the germline ends. CDR3 protein: CASSFRGTNEKLFF. Here the CDR3 DNA reads TGTGCCAGCAGCTTCAGAGGGACTAATGAAAAACTGTTTTTT.

This clone has only a few counts. The chain joins TRBV10-3 to TRBJ2-1; a weak D match, TRBD2 (6 bases). Trimming took 6 bases from V and 4 from J, leaving 13 bases between them. Germline V gene sequence: CDR1 ENHRY, CDR2 SYGVKD. CDR3 length: 14 residues. CDR3 in amino acids: CAIRRDSDYNEQFF. The CDR3, as DNA: TGTGCCATCAGACGGGACTCCGATTACAATGAGCAGTTCTTC.

This clone was detected only a few times. The chain employs TRBV29-1 and TRBJ2-2, with a tentative D call TRBD2 (5 bases). V was shortened by 7 bases and J by 5 bases, with 17 bases between the two germline ends. This CDR3 has 14 amino acids. Germline lookup yields CDR1 SQVTM and CDR2 ANQGSEA. CDR3 nucleotide sequence: TGCAGCGCCAACCGGGAAAGAGGGACCGGGGAGCTGTTTTTT. It yields the protein CSANRERGTGELFF.

The chain has TRBV27 and TRBJ2-4; D perhaps matches TRBD1 (6 bases). Germline CDR1 is MNHEY and CDR2 is SMNVEV (reference sequence). The CDR3 is 14 residues long. Trimming stripped 4 bases from V and 9 bases from J, with 16 bases between. CDR3 sequence (DNA): TGTGCCAGCAGTTATACAACAGGGACGGCCATTCAGTACTTC. It yields the protein CASSYTTGTAIQYF.

The genes are TRBV25-1 and TRBJ2-1; 10 bases match TRBD2. The CDR3 runs to 16 residues. Unmatched junction bases numbered 6, after V lost 2 bases and J lost 5 bases. The V gene's germline CDR1 is MGHDK and CDR2 SYGVNS. The CDR3: CASSERLAGDDNEQFF. For the CDR3, the DNA is TGTGCCAGCAGTGAACGGCTAGCGGGAGATGACAATGAGCAGTTCTTC.

This chain uses TRBV5-1 with TRBJ2-1, with 11 bases aligning to TRBD2. V trimming: 2 bases; J trimming: 8 bases; junction bases outside the gene matches: 6. This CDR3 has 15 amino acids. Looked up from germline, CDR1 is SGHRS and CDR2 is YFSETQ. CDR3 sequence reads: CASSFSSGRLDEQFF. In DNA form, the CDR3 reads TGCGCCAGCAGCTTCTCTAGCGGGAGGTTGGATGAGCAGTTCTTC.

The V gene is TRBV29-1, the J gene TRBJ1-2; 8 bases match TRBD1. V dropped 6 bases and J dropped 7; count of bases not matched to a gene: 10. This CDR3 has 13 amino acids. Germline values: CDR1 SQVTM, CDR2 ANQGSEA. CDR3 sequence (DNA): TGCAGCGTGTTGGACAGGGAGGTTGGTGGCTACACCTTC. This gives the protein CSVLDREVGGYTF.

On this clone: One junction end disagrees with the germline gene, perhaps due to a read error. The V and J genes are TRBV20-1 and TRBJ2-7; D gene ambiguous. Per germline, CDR1 DFQATT and CDR2 SNEGSKA (reference sequence). The CDR3 is 11 amino acids. The CDR3 loop reads CSAREAAEQYF. CDR3 coding DNA: TGCAGTGCCAGAGAGGCCGCCGAGCAGTACTTC.

This clone was picked up a small number of times. The V gene is TRBV5-5, the J gene TRBJ2-7, with 9 bases aligning to TRBD2. J lost 2 bases, V lost 5 bases, and 8 bases had no gene match. CDR1 is SGHKS and CDR2 is YYEKEE in the germline V gene (reference sequence). The CDR3 runs 15 residues. CDR3 DNA sequence: TGTGCCAGCAGTTTTCGACTAGCGGAGGCCTACGAGCAGTACTTC. Residues: CASSFRLAEAYEQYF.

This clone was observed many times. The chain recombines TRBV7-9 with TRBJ2-1; the D is unclear. The CDR3 spans 12 residues. The germline V and J ends were trimmed by 8 bases and 7 bases, with 12 bases remaining between them. Germline CDR1 and CDR2: SEHNR and FQNEAQ (reference sequence). The CDR3 DNA reads TGTGCCAGCCGTCTCTCCGGGAATGAGCAGTTCTTC. Its protein is CASRLSGNEQFF.

This clone was seen a few times. This rearrangement joins TRBV2 to TRBJ2-2, with 7 bases identical to TRBD1. This CDR3 is 15 amino acids long. Germline CDR1 SNHLY, CDR2 FYNNEI. V lost 3 bases to trimming and J lost 1 base; unmatched junction nucleotides: 2. The CDR3 DNA reads TGTGCCAGCAGTGACTGGGACAGGAACACCGGGGAGCTGTTTTTT. Protein: CASSDWDRNTGELFF.

This clone was counted only a few times. The V call is TRBV9, the J call TRBJ1-3; D unclear. This CDR3 contains 17 residues. Germline V CDR1 and CDR2: SGDLS, YYNGEE. Trimming took off 0 bases at V and 2 bases at J, with 15 bases between the two ends. The CDR3 reads CASSVGYGSGPGNTIYF. CDR3 nucleotide sequence: TGTGCCAGCAGCGTAGGCTATGGGTCGGGTCCTGGAAACACCATATATTTT.

This clone was observed a handful of times. The chain uses TRBV7-9 and TRBJ1-2; D might be TRBD1 (5 bases). This CDR3 comprises 11 residues. In germline, CDR1 is SEHNR, CDR2 FQNEAQ (reference sequence). Trimming took 7 bases from V and 8 from J, leaving 11 bases between them. CDR3 coding DNA: TGTGCCAGCACTCCGGGGGAAGGCTACACCTTC. It codes for CASTPGEGYTF.

Here the CDR3 reads CASSSLRQSSGNTIYF. The CDR3 region has the DNA TGTGCCAGCAGTTCCCTTAGACAGAGCTCTGGAAACACCATATATTTT. This sequence joins TRBV28 and TRBJ1-3; D perhaps matches TRBD1 (5 bases). The germline V gene encodes CDR1 MDHEN and CDR2 SYDVKM. With 4 bases removed from V and 0 bases from J, the gap between germline ends came to 13 bases. This CDR3 has 16 residues.

CDR3 nucleotides: TGTGCCAGTAGTATACTCGGGACAGGGGGCCGAGAGACCCAGTACTTC. It specifies CASSILGTGGRETQYF. This sequence joins TRBV19 and TRBJ2-5, with 12 bases aligning to TRBD1. The germline gives CDR1 LNHDA, CDR2 SQIVND (reference sequence). V shed 2 bases and J 4 bases; nucleotides not matched to a gene: 5. This CDR3 comprises 16 residues.

The chain combines TRBV30 with TRBJ1-1; a weak D match, TRBD1 (6 bases). In germline, CDR1 is GTSNPN, CDR2 SVGIG (reference sequence). The CDR3 runs 13 residues. Between the trimmed V and J ends, which lost 4 bases and 7 bases, there was a span of 16 bases. CDR3 sequence: CAWTAYREGEAFF. The CDR3 DNA is TGTGCCTGGACCGCGTACAGGGAGGGTGAAGCTTTCTTT. Combining the CDR3 with reference TRBV30 and TRBJ1-1 gives the whole variable domain SQTIHQWPATLVQPVGSPLSLECTVEGTSNPNLYWYRQAAGRGLQLLFYSVGIGQISSEVPQNLSASRPQDRQFILSSKKLLLSDSGFYLCAWTAYREGEAFFGQGTRLTVV.

Ten or more counts support this clone. This sequence joins TRBV19 and TRBJ2-1; D ambiguous. This CDR3 contains 12 residues. Germline V gene sequence: CDR1 LNHDA, CDR2 SQIVND (reference sequence). The V end lost 6 bases, the J end lost 4 bases, and 7 bases lay between the germline ends. Here the CDR3 reads CASRGGYNEQFF. For the CDR3, the DNA is TGTGCCAGTAGAGGCGGATACAATGAGCAGTTCTTC.

This chain uses TRBV6-5 with TRBJ1-5, with 11 bases that match TRBD1. The CDR3 has 15 amino acids. The V gene end was trimmed by 6 bases and the J gene end by 4 bases; junction bases not matched to a gene: 5. Germline V CDR1 and CDR2: MNHEY, SVGAGI. The CDR3 sequence is CASSTGTGGNQPQHF. The CDR3 DNA reads TGTGCCAGCAGCACCGGGACAGGGGGTAATCAGCCCCAGCATTTT.

The chain employs TRBV2 and TRBJ2-3, with a possible D match to TRBD2 (5 bases). The CDR3 runs to 15 residues. Looked up from germline, CDR1 is SNHLY and CDR2 is FYNNEI. Trimming removed 6 bases from V and 1 base from J, with 14 bases in between. The CDR3 nucleotides are TGTGCCAGCAGAACGGGCCTGGAGGGCACAGATACGCAGTATTTT. Encoded protein: CASRTGLEGTDTQYF.

V is TRBV27 and J is TRBJ1-2; 7 bases map to TRBD1. V was pared by 3 bases and J by 4 bases, with 8 bases of the junction left unmatched. Germline CDR1 MNHEY, CDR2 SMNVEV (reference sequence). The CDR3 has 15 amino acids. The CDR3 loop reads CASSFRGTELYGYTF. DNA of the CDR3: TGTGCCAGCAGTTTTCGTGGGACAGAGCTCTATGGCTACACCTTC.

CDR3: CASSQAQGAHEAFF. The CDR3, as DNA: TGTGCCAGCAGTCAAGCACAGGGGGCCCATGAAGCTTTCTTT. The chain combines TRBV25-1 with TRBJ1-1; 9 bases align to TRBD1. The V segment lost 5 bases and the J segment 7 bases; nucleotides outside the gene matches: 8. Germline CDR1 MGHDK, CDR2 SYGVNS. CDR3 length: 14 residues.

This clone was observed a few times. The chain joins TRBV1 to TRBJ2-3; the D segment call TRBD2 is taken from the table without a DNA check. TRBV1 is labeled a pseudogene. This CDR3 is 21 amino acids long. The CDR3 sequence is CTSSHHLGLAGVNGRRDTQYF. As DNA, the CDR3 is TGCACCAGCAGCCACCACCTCGGCCTAGCGGGAGTAAATGGTCGTCGGGATACGCAGTATTTT.

This clone has only a few counts. The chain links TRBV13 to TRBJ1-5; D unclear. Trimming took 7 bases from V and 0 from J, leaving 7 bases between them. This CDR3 region has 13 residues. The germline gives CDR1 PRHDT, CDR2 FYEKMQ (reference sequence). The CDR3 protein is CASTIGSNQPQHF. The CDR3, as DNA: TGTGCCAGCACCATCGGTAGCAATCAGCCCCAGCATTTT.

This clone was picked up a small number of times. The chain carries TRBV28 and TRBJ2-7; TRBD2 matches at 8 bases. CDR3 length: 15 residues. CDR1 and CDR2 (germline): MDHEN, SYDVKM. The V and J ends lost 7 bases and 4 bases, in that order; junction bases with no gene match: 12. In nucleotides, the CDR3 is TGTGCCAGCACCCCGGGTGGCGGGAGGAAGTACGAGCAGTACTTC. Amino acids: CASTPGGGRKYEQYF. The entire variable domain, with the rest obtained from reference TRBV28 and TRBJ2-7, is as follows: DVKVTQSSRYLVKRTGEKVFLECVQDMDHENMFWYRQDPGLGLRLIYFSYDVKMKEKGDIPEGYSVSREKKERFSLILESASTNQTSMYLCASTPGGGRKYEQYFGPGTRLTVT.

This chain links TRBV15 with TRBJ2-7; 7 bases are a match to TRBD1. The trim removed 0 bases at V and 7 bases at J, leaving 9 bases unmatched. This CDR3 contains 15 residues. The germline CDR1 and CDR2 sequences are LNHNV and YYDKDF (reference sequence). The CDR3 reads CATSREGQPRGEQYF. The CDR3 nucleotides read TGTGCCACCAGCAGAGAGGGACAGCCCCGAGGGGAGCAGTACTTC.

In this sample, this clone turned up a few times. The chain employs TRBV29-1 and TRBJ2-5; possibly TRBD2 for D (5 bases). This CDR3 is built from 17 residues. V shed 3 bases and J shed 3 bases, with 23 bases lying between them. Germline-derived CDR1 and CDR2 are SQVTM and ANQGSEA. The CDR3 DNA follows: TGCAGCGTTGACGGGGTGAATTTCGAAGGGAAAGAAGAGACCCAGTACTTC. This codes for CSVDGVNFEGKEETQYF.

V gene TRBV7-9 combines with J gene TRBJ1-5; unclear D gene. V was pared by 8 bases and J by 3 bases, with 14 bases between. From germline, CDR1 is SEHNR and CDR2 FQNEAQ (reference sequence). The CDR3 loop spans 14 amino acids. The CDR3 nucleotides are TGTGCCAGCGCGTTGGGGTCACTCAATCAGCCCCAGCATTTT. Translation gives CASALGSLNQPQHF. The full variable domain, rest sourced from reference TRBV7-9 and TRBJ1-5, is DTGVSQNPRHKITKRGQNVTFRCDPISEHNRLYWYRQTLGQGPEFLTYFQNEAQLEKSRLLSDRFSAERPKGSFSTLEIQRTEQGDSAMYLCASALGSLNQPQHFGDGTRLSIL.

This clone showed up many times. The CDR3 nucleotides are TGCAGCGTGCCCCACAGGGAAGGCTACACCTTC. Translated, it gives CSVPHREGYTF. The rearrangement links TRBV29-1 to TRBJ1-2; TRBD1 might be the D (6 bases). CDR3 length: 11 amino acids. Trimming removed 6 bases from V and 8 bases from J, with 13 bases in between. Germline CDR1 and CDR2: SQVTM and ANQGSEA. The whole variable domain, filled in from reference TRBV29-1 and TRBJ1-2, reads SAVISQKPSRDICQRGTSLTIQCQVDSQVTMMFWYRQQPGQSLTLIATANQGSEATYESGFVIDKFPISRPNLTFSTLTVSNMSPEDSSIYLCSVPHREGYTFGSGTRLTVV.

The gene calls are TRBV6-5 and TRBJ1-2; D remains unclear. CDR1 MNHEY and CDR2 SVGAGI come from the germline V gene. The CDR3 is 15 amino acids. The V end was cut by 2 bases, the J end by 2 bases, with 12 bases between. The chain's CDR3 is CASSYLPFDNYGYTF. The DNA for the CDR3 is TGTGCCAGCAGTTACCTCCCGTTCGACAACTATGGCTACACCTTC.